This TCR beta chain derives from a study of CD8+CD57+ T cells in acquired aplastic anemia. The wider study: Sorted CD4+ and CD8+ cells yielded DNA averaging about 3.1 ug. Study-wide results and limits: Between patients and controls, about 30 CD8+ CDR3 sequences were found in common.

The authors sequenced patients whose flow cytometry had shown CD8+CD57+ cell expansion. Using genomic DNA as the template, TCR beta VDJ and CDR3 profiling was carried out. TCRdb re-derived calls from the reads in MiXCR, one entry per CDR3 protein. The table has some 140,000 distinct CDR3 sequences, roughly half seen once. This clonotype has ten or more counts. The target antigen is unknown. CDR3 length: 12 amino acids. The germline V gene encodes CDR1 SEHNR and CDR2 FQNEAQ (reference sequence). V was cut by 3 bases and J by 6 bases, with 7 bases left in between. The sequence came from a human donor with aplastic anemia. The chain couples TRBV7-9 to TRBJ2-3, with D perhaps matching TRBD2 (6 bases). Sequencing used sorted CD4+, CD8+, or CD8+CD57+ T cells (not recorded which) from PBMCs. The CDR3: CASSFRGDTQYF. The CDR3 DNA is TGTGCCAGCAGCTTTCGGGGGGATACGCAGTATTTT.